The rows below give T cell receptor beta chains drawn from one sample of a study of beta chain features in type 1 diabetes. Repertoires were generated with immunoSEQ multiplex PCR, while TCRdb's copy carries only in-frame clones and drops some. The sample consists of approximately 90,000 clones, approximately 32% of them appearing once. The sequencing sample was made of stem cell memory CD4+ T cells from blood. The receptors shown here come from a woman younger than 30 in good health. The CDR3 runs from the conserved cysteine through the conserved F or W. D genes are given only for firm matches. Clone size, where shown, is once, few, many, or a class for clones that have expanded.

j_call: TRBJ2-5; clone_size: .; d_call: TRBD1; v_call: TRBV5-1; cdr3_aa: CASRPGTGEETQYF; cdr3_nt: TGCGCCAGCAGGCCCGGGACAGGGGAAGAGACCCAGTACTTC
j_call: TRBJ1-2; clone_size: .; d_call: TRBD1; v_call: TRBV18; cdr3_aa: CASSPQLQGAVNGYTF; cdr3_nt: TGTGCCAGCTCACCACAGTTACAGGGGGCGGTCAATGGCTACACCTTC
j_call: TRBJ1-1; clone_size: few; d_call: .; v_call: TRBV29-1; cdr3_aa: CSGRSGASTEAFF; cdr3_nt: TGCAGCGGCAGAAGTGGGGCGAGCACTGAAGCTTTCTTT
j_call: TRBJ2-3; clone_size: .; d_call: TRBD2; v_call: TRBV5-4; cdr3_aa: CASRLTSGRAGGTQYF; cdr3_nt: TGTGCCAGCAGACTGACTAGCGGGAGGGCCGGTGGTACGCAGTATTTT
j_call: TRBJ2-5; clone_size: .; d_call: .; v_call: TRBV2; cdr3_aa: CASDSQETQYF; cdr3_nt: TGTGCCAGCGACTCTCAAGAGACCCAGTACTTC
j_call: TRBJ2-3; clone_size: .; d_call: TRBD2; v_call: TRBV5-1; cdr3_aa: CASRDSSGGHSTDTQYF; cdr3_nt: TGCGCCAGCAGGGACTCTAGCGGGGGCCATAGCACAGATACGCAGTATTTT
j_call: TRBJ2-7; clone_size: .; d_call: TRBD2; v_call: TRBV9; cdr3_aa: CANSALDSGGKQYF; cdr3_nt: TGTGCCAACAGCGCATTGGACAGCGGGGGAAAGCAGTACTTC
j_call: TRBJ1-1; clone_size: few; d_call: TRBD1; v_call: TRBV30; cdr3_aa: CAWSARDRGNTEAFF; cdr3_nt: TGTGCCTGGAGTGCCCGGGACAGGGGGAACACTGAAGCTTTCTTT
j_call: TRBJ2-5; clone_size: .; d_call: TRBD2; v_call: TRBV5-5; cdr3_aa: CASSFSGRALETQYF; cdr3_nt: TGTGCCAGTTCCTTTAGCGGGAGGGCCCTCGAGACCCAGTACTTC
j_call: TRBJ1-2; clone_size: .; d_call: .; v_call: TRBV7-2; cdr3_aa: CASSPAQGPLYGYTF; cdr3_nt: TGTGCCAGCAGCCCAGCGCAGGGCCCTCTCTATGGCTACACCTTC
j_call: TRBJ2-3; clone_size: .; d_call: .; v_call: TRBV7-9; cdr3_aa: CASSLGRESADTQYF; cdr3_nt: TGTGCCAGCAGCTTAGGACGGGAGAGCGCAGATACGCAGTATTTT
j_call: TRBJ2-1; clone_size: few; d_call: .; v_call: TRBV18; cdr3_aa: CASSPSGVGNEQFF; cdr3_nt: TGTGCCAGCTCACCAAGCGGAGTGGGTAATGAGCAGTTCTTC
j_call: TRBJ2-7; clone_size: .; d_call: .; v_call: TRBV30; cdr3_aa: CAWSSGAPGYEQYF; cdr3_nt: TGTGCCTGGTCCAGTGGGGCCCCAGGGTACGAGCAGTACTTC
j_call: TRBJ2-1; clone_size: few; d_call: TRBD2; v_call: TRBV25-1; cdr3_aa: CASSSAGLASDEQFF; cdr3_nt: TGTGCCAGCAGTTCAGCAGGACTAGCGAGCGATGAGCAGTTCTTC
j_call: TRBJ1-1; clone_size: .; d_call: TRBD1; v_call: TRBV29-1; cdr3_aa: CSARRDRNTEAFF; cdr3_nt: TGCAGCGCGCGCAGGGACAGGAACACTGAAGCTTTCTTT
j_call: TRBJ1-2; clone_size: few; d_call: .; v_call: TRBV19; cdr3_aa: CASSRRGADGYTF; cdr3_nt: TGTGCCAGTAGCCGACGGGGGGCGGATGGCTACACCTTC
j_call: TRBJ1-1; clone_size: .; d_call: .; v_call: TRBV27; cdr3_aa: CASRRHDTEAFF; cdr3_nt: TGTGCCAGCAGACGACATGACACTGAAGCTTTCTTT
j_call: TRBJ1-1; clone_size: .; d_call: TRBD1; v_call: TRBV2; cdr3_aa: CATLRGNMNTEAFF; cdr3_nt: TGTGCTACCCTCAGGGGGAACATGAACACTGAAGCTTTCTTT
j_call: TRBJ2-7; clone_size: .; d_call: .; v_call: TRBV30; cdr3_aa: CAWSGLSSYEQYF; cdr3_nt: TGTGCCTGGAGTGGATTGAGCTCCTACGAGCAGTACTTC
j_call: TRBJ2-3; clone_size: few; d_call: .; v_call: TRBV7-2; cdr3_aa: CASSLGGGAWWDTQYF; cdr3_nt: TGTGCCAGCAGCTTAGGGGGAGGCGCCTGGTGGGATACGCAGTATTTT
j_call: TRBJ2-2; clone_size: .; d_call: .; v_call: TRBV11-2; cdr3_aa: CASSLIGGGELFF; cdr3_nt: TGTGCCAGCAGCTTAATCGGGGGCGGGGAGCTGTTTTTT
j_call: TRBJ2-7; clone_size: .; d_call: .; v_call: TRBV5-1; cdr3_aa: CASSFGGVATEQYF; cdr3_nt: TGCGCCAGCAGCTTCGGCGGGGTCGCTACCGAGCAGTACTTC
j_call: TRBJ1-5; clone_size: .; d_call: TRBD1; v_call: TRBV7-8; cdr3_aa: CARTSDRGPGQPQHF; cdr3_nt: TGTGCCAGAACCTCGGACAGGGGGCCGGGACAGCCCCAGCATTTT
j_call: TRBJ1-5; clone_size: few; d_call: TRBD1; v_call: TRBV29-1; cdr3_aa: CSVVDRGLQPQHF; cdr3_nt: TGCAGCGTTGTGGACAGGGGGCTTCAGCCCCAGCATTTT
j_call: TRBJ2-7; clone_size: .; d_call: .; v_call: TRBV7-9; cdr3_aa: CASSLGAGNYEQYF; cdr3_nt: TGTGCCAGCAGCTTAGGGGCAGGGAACTACGAGCAGTACTTC
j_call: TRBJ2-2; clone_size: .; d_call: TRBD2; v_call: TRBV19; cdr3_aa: CASSKRGLTTNTGELFF; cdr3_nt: TGTGCCAGTAGTAAGCGGGGACTAACTACGAACACCGGGGAGCTGTTTTTT
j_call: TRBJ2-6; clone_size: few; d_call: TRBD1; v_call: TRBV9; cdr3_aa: CASSPRTGVGANVLTF; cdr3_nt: TGTGCCAGCAGCCCGAGGACAGGGGTTGGGGCCAACGTCCTGACTTTC
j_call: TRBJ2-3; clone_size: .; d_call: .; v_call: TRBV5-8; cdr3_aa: CASRGRATDTQYF; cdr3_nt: TGTGCCAGCAGGGGGAGAGCAACAGATACGCAGTATTTT
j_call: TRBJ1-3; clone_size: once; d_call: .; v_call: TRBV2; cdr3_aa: CASNRDIGGTIYF; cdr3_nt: TGTGCCAGCAACCGGGACATAGGAGGAACCATATATTTT
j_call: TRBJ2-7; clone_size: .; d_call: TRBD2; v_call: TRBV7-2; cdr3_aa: CASSQTGGRSYEQYF; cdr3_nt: TGTGCCAGCAGCCAGACTGGCGGGAGATCCTACGAGCAGTACTTC
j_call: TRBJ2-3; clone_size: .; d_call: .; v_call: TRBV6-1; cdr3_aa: CASSPFRDAYTQYF; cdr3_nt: TGTGCCAGCAGTCCCTTCCGGGATGCTTATACGCAGTATTTT
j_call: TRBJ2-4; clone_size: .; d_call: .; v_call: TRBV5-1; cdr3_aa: CASSPTVAKNIQYF; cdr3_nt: TGCGCCAGCAGCCCAACAGTAGCCAAAAACATTCAGTACTTC
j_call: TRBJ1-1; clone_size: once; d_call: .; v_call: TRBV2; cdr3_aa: CASRGRDSTTEAFF; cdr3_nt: TGTGCCAGCAGGGGCCGGGACTCGACGACTGAAGCTTTCTTT
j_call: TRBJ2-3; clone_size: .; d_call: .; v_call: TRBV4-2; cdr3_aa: CASSQGRGFATDTQYF; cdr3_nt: TGTGCCAGCAGCCAAGGGAGGGGATTCGCCACAGATACGCAGTATTTT
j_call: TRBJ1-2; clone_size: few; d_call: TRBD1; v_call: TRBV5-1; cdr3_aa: CASSSGQGAIGYTF; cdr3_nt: TGCGCCAGCAGCTCGGGACAGGGGGCGATTGGCTACACCTTC
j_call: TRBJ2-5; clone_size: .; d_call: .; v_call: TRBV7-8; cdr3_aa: CASRKIRGAREQYF; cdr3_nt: TGTGCCAGCAGGAAAATCAGGGGGGCAAGGGAGCAGTACTTC
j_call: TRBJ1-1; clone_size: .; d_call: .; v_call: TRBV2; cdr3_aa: CASSEMVGGNTEAFF; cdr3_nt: TGTGCCAGCAGTGAAATGGTAGGGGGGAACACTGAAGCTTTCTTT
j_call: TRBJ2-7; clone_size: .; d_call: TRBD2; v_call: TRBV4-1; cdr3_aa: CASSQGRLAGGPGSYEQYF; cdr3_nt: TGCGCCAGCAGCCAAGGAAGGTTAGCGGGAGGGCCCGGCTCCTACGAGCAGTACTTC